One T cell receptor (beta chain) is described in this entry. Its target is not known. The PCR ran on 60 Vbeta and 13 Jbeta primers. Original processing methods: Tens of millions of unique TCR beta chains, around 10 million of them shared, were counted by a later analysis. Clones were sequenced by immunoSEQ multiplex PCR, and TCRdb holds only the in-frame ones, with some missing. V, J and clone size derive from that table, while D and trimming were established from the DNA sequence. The table lists approximately 190,000 clones. The data derive from a study of cytomegalovirus exposure and HLA in healthy donors. Study details: Earlier results showed 90 million to 120 million unique TCR beta sequences derived from roughly 180 million T cells. Study-wide results and caveats: When the data were analyzed later, several of the most significant clusters appeared to be linked to common viral pathogens. The presence/absence work took it that sequencing depth was about the same across donors.

Sequencing used PBMCs. This clonotype was sampled from a man aged 30 to 45 in good health and CMV-seronegative.

The CDR3 DNA reads TGTGCCAGCAGTTTTTCGGAGGGTCGCAACATTCAGTACTTC. This encodes CASSFSEGRNIQYF. This sequence joins TRBV28 and TRBJ2-4; D possibly corresponds to TRBD2 (6 bases). This CDR3 spans 14 amino acids. V dropped 3 bases and J dropped 7 bases, with 13 bases sitting between them. The germline CDR1 and CDR2 sequences are MDHEN and SYDVKM.